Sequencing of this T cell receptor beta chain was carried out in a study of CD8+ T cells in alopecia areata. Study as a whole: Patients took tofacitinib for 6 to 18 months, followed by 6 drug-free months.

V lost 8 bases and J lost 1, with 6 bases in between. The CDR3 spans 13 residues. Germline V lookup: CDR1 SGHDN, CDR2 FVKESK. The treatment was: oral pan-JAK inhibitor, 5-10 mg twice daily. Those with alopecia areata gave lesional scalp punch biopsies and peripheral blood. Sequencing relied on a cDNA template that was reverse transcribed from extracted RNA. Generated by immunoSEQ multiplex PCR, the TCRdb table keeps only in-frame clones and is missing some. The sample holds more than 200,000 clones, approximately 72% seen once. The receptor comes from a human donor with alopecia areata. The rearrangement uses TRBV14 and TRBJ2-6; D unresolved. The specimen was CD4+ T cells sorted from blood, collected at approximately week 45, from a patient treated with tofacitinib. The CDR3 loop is CASAFSGANVLTF. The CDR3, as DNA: TGTGCCAGCGCCTTTTCTGGGGCCAACGTCCTGACTTTC.